The 29 T cell receptor beta chains listed next were all sequenced from one sample in a study of blood T cells in healthy people across ages. For the second PCR, which ran for roughly 6 to 12 cycles, a sample-barcoded 5' primer and a J-beta primer mix were used. One entry per CDR3 protein, called by TCRdb with MiXCR from the 5' RACE reads. Here the sample spans roughly 900,000 distinct CDR3 sequences, roughly 48% being singletons. The sequenced sample consisted of blood. These TCRs come from a man aged 30 to 45 in good health.

This clonotype is judged medium-sized. The junction departs from the called germline gene at one end, perhaps through a read error. The gene calls are TRBV5-1 and TRBJ2-5; D gene unclear. CDR3 size: 12 residues. Per the germline V gene, CDR1 is SGHRS and CDR2 is YFSETQ. The CDR3 loop reads CASSLTQETQYF. The CDR3 region has the DNA TGTGCCAGCAGCCTGACGCAAGAGACCCAGTACTTC.

This clonotype has only a few counts. The rearrangement uses TRBV7-2 and TRBJ2-3, with 9 bases that match TRBD2. Germline CDR1 reads SGHTA; CDR2 reads FQGNSA. V shed 4 bases, J shed 0 bases, and the junction held 8 bases outside the gene matches. The CDR3 is 17 amino acids. CDR3 amino acids: CASSSGVSGGSTDTQYF. The CDR3 DNA reads as TGTGCCAGCAGCTCAGGGGTTAGCGGGGGTAGCACAGATACGCAGTATTTT.

V gene TRBV28 combines with J gene TRBJ2-2; 11 bases map to TRBD2. The CDR3 has 18 amino acids. Unmatched junction bases numbered 6, after V lost 1 base and J lost 2 bases. The germline V gene has CDR1 MDHEN and CDR2 SYDVKM. In nucleotides, the CDR3 is TGTGCCAGCAGTTTATACGCTAGCGGGGGGACTAACACCGGGGAGCTGTTTTTT. Protein product: CASSLYASGGTNTGELFF. Looking up the rest from reference TRBV28 and TRBJ2-2 gives the full variable domain: DVKVTQSSRYLVKRTGEKVFLECVQDMDHENMFWYRQDPGLGLRLIYFSYDVKMKEKGDIPEGYSVSREKKERFSLILESASTNQTSMYLCASSLYASGGTNTGELFFGEGSRLTVL.

This clonotype turned up a few times. V and J are TRBV28 and TRBJ2-7; D may correspond to TRBD1 or TRBD2 (5 bases each). The DNA end favors TRBJ2-5, so the J call may be wrong. Germline V gene data show CDR1 as MDHEN and CDR2 as SYDVKM. The CDR3 consists of 15 residues. The CDR3 coding sequence is TGTGCCAGCAGTTTACAAGGGGTTGGGAGTGAGACCCAGTACTTC. Translated: CASSLQGVGSETQYF.

The chain carries TRBV5-1 and TRBJ1-2; TRBD1 agrees at 8 bases. The CDR3 has 15 residues. Germline V lookup: CDR1 SGHRS, CDR2 YFSETQ. With 3 bases clipped from V and 2 bases from J, the junction kept 6 bases outside the gene matches. The CDR3 region is CASSSGGTGNYGYTF. The DNA of the CDR3 is TGCGCCAGCAGCTCGGGCGGGACAGGCAACTATGGCTACACCTTC.

This clonotype was counted only a few times. Sequence at one end of the junction differs from germline and may be a read error. The chain employs TRBV5-1 and TRBJ2-7; D assignment may be TRBD1 or TRBD2 (6 bases each). Germline loops: CDR1 SGHRS, CDR2 YFSETQ. The CDR3 is 14 amino acids. CDR3 nucleotides: TGCGCCAGCAGCCCCTTCGGGGGCTCCGACGAGCAGTACTTC. Its protein product is CASSPFGGSDEQYF.

J is TRBJ2-5 and V is TRBV7-9; D possibly corresponds to TRBD1 (5 bases). The CDR3 has 16 residues. Germline-derived CDR1 and CDR2 are SEHNR and FQNEAQ (reference sequence). Trimming removed 5 bases at V and 5 bases at J, with 21 bases between. The DNA of the CDR3 is TGTGCCAGCAGCGAAGACTTTGGGGCCCTAGGGGAGACCCAGTACTTC. It specifies CASSEDFGALGETQYF.

V usage is TRBV4-3 and J usage is TRBJ1-2; no reliable D call. This CDR3 has 15 amino acids. Looked up from germline, CDR1 is LGHNA and CDR2 is YSLEER. Trimming took off 1 base at V and 6 bases at J, with 15 bases between the two ends. In DNA form, the CDR3 reads TGCGCCAGCAGCCAAGGGGCAAGCGGGGTCAATGGCTACACCTTC. As protein: CASSQGASGVNGYTF.

This chain connects TRBV6-2 or TRBV6-3 to TRBJ2-1; D remains unclear. V gave up 2 bases and J gave up 13 bases, with 9 bases separating them. This CDR3 comprises 11 residues. CDR1 is MNHEY, CDR2 SVGEGT, per germline. In DNA, the CDR3 is TGTGCCAGCAGTTACACGGACCGACAGTTCTTC. Amino acid sequence: CASSYTDRQFF.

Details on this clonotype: A much larger clone lies a single base off, so this may be a read error. This chain links TRBV10-3 with TRBJ2-7, with D uncertain. CDR1 is ENHRY, CDR2 SYGVKD, per germline. The V end was cut by 2 bases, the J end by 4 bases, with 3 bases between. There are 11 residues in the CDR3. In nucleotides, the CDR3 is TGTGCCATCAGTGAGCGGTACGAGCAGTACTTC. Its protein product is CAISERYEQYF.

This clonotype has a handful of counts. The rearrangement uses TRBV20-1 and TRBJ2-7, with D perhaps assigned TRBD1 or TRBD2 (6 bases each). V lost 1 base to trimming and J lost 3 bases, with 16 bases between them. From germline, CDR1 is DFQATT and CDR2 SNEGSKA (reference sequence). The CDR3 is made up of 15 amino acids. The CDR3 nucleotides are TGCAGTGCTAGAGGAAGGGAACAGGGACTCTACGAGCAGTACTTC. Translating it yields CSARGREQGLYEQYF.

For this clonotype: The germline gene is not matched at one end of the junction; a read error may be the cause. V gene TRBV28 combines with J gene TRBJ2-3, with TRBD2 matching 10 bases. Germline values: CDR1 MDHEN, CDR2 SYDVKM. This CDR3 has 16 amino acids. The CDR3 loop reads CASRTIVAGGTDAQYF. The CDR3 nucleotides are TGTGCCAGCAGGACTATAGTAGCGGGGGGAACAGATGCGCAGTATTTT.

This clonotype came up a few times. The chain joins TRBV11-1 to TRBJ2-1; 10 bases fit TRBD2. Germline CDR1 reads SGHAT; CDR2 reads FQDESV (reference sequence). J gave up 1 base and V 4 bases, and 7 bases lay outside the gene matches. The CDR3 spans 17 residues. CDR3 in amino acids: CASSWGVAGGSYNEQFF. Here the CDR3 DNA reads TGTGCCAGCAGCTGGGGGGTAGCGGGGGGATCCTACAATGAGCAGTTCTTC.

The chain recombines TRBV20-1 with TRBJ1-1, with D possibly TRBD1 on 6 matching bases. V lost 5 bases and J 4 bases, leaving 14 bases between the germline ends. Per germline, CDR1 DFQATT and CDR2 SNEGSKA (reference sequence). The CDR3 has 13 residues. The CDR3 here is CSAGNRAGTEAFF. The CDR3 DNA follows: TGCAGTGCTGGGAACAGGGCCGGCACTGAAGCTTTCTTT.

V gene TRBV7-9 combines with J gene TRBJ2-1, with TRBD2 matching over 7 bases. The CDR3 runs 14 residues. Looked up from germline, CDR1 is SEHNR and CDR2 is FQNEAQ (reference sequence). Trimming took 5 bases from V and 2 from J; bases not matched to a gene: 3. The CDR3 sequence is CASSPSGTYNEQFF. The DNA for the CDR3 is TGTGCCAGCAGCCCCAGCGGGACCTACAATGAGCAGTTCTTC.

This clonotype was counted a few times. V and J are TRBV3-1 and TRBJ2-7; D is ambiguous. CDR1 and CDR2 from the germline V gene are LGHDT and YNNKEL (reference sequence). The ends were cut back, 1 base at V and 5 bases at J, with 6 bases in the middle. CDR3 length: 12 amino acids. CDR3 sequence reads: CASSQVIHEQYF. The CDR3 nucleotides read TGTGCCAGCAGCCAAGTAATCCACGAGCAGTACTTC.

J is TRBJ1-5 and V is TRBV15, with D perhaps matching TRBD1 (6 bases). In germline, CDR1 is LNHNV, CDR2 YYDKDF (reference sequence). The CDR3 sequence is 17 residues long. The V and J ends lost 0 bases and 0 bases respectively, with 12 bases between them. CDR3 protein: CATSRDGGHNSNQPQHF. CDR3 bases: TGTGCCACCAGCAGAGACGGGGGACACAATAGCAATCAGCCCCAGCATTTT.

The V gene is TRBV11-2, the J gene TRBJ2-1; 9 bases align to TRBD2. After removal of 0 bases from V and 11 bases from J, the junction contained 8 bases not matched to a gene. The length of the CDR3 is 15 residues. Per germline, CDR1 SGHAT and CDR2 FQNNGV. The CDR3 nucleotides read TGTGCCAGCAGCTTAGATAGGCTAGCGGGGAACCAGCAGTTCTTC. This encodes CASSLDRLAGNQQFF.

This clonotype occurred a few times. This chain joins TRBV6-5 and TRBJ2-2; 8 nucleotides agree with TRBD1. CDR1 MNHEY and CDR2 SVGAGI come from the germline V gene. Losses at the gene ends were 4 bases for V and 4 bases for J; bases not matched to a gene: 8. The CDR3 is 16 residues long. The CDR3 nucleotides read TGTGCCAGCAGTTCCCGGGGTGGACAGGGCACCGGGGAGCTGTTTTTT. Translating it yields CASSSRGGQGTGELFF.

The chain has TRBV4-1 and TRBJ2-3; 10 nucleotides match TRBD1. The V and J ends lost 2 bases and 3 bases, in that order; junction bases with no gene match: 8. CDR1 and CDR2 from the germline V gene are MGHRA and YSYEKL. This CDR3 has 17 residues. The CDR3 reads CASSQWIGTGVTDTQYF. CDR3 nucleotide sequence: TGCGCCAGCAGCCAATGGATCGGGACAGGGGTGACAGATACGCAGTATTTT.

This clonotype was counted at least ten times. V and J are TRBV20-1 and TRBJ2-3, with 8 bases that match TRBD1. CDR1 is DFQATT, CDR2 SNEGSKA, per germline (reference sequence). The CDR3 consists of 14 residues. The CDR3 protein is CSATGTGGTDTQYF. CDR3 DNA: TGCAGCGCCACCGGGACAGGCGGCACAGATACGCAGTATTTT.

This clonotype was counted between two and nine times. J is TRBJ1-4 and V is TRBV6-1; D unclear. The CDR3 totals 12 residues. The V gene's germline CDR1 is MNHNS and CDR2 SASEGT. V lost 4 bases to trimming and J lost 13 bases, with 13 bases between them. The CDR3 DNA is TGTGCCAGCAGTGGGTCTTCAATTGGACTGTTTTTT. Translating it yields CASSGSSIGLFF.

The V gene is TRBV10-3, the J gene TRBJ1-2, with no clear D. Trimming took 5 bases from V and 2 from J, leaving 3 bases between them. The CDR3 has 11 residues. Per the germline V gene, CDR1 is ENHRY and CDR2 is SYGVKD. The CDR3: CAISSNYGYTF. In nucleotides, the CDR3 is TGTGCCATCAGTTCCAACTATGGCTACACCTTC.

J is TRBJ2-7 and V is TRBV4-1, with TRBD1 identical over 7 bases. With V trimmed by 0 bases and J by 1 base, 3 bases remained unmatched. This CDR3 region has 15 residues. CDR1 and CDR2 from the germline V gene are MGHRA and YSYEKL. The CDR3 DNA follows: TGCGCCAGCAGCCAAGAGGACAGGTTTTCCTACGAGCAGTACTTC. Translation gives CASSQEDRFSYEQYF.

V gene TRBV12-3 or TRBV12-4 combines with J gene TRBJ2-3; 7 bases map to TRBD2. This CDR3 region has 14 residues. The CDR3 DNA follows: TGTGTCGCGGGAGACAGAGGTGTAGCAGATACGCAGTATTTT. It specifies CVAGDRGVADTQYF.

The table lists this clonotype with a few counts. The CDR3 nucleotides read TGTGCCAGCAGAACCTCTCAGGGACTTGGCTCCTACAATGAGCAGTTCTTC. It yields the protein CASRTSQGLGSYNEQFF. The chain is built from TRBV6-2 or TRBV6-3 and TRBJ2-1; D is possibly TRBD2 (6 bases). V was cut by 6 bases and J by 0 bases, with 18 bases left in between. Germline lookup yields CDR1 MNHEY and CDR2 SVGEGT. This CDR3 has 17 residues.

This chain links TRBV20-1 with TRBJ1-5; D might be TRBD1 (5 bases). Between the trimmed V and J ends, which lost 5 bases and 3 bases, there was a span of 17 bases. This CDR3 is built from 15 residues. Germline values: CDR1 DFQATT, CDR2 SNEGSKA (reference sequence). The CDR3 DNA is TGCAGTGCTCCCCCCAGGGATACAGACAATCAGCCCCAGCATTTT. Its protein is CSAPPRDTDNQPQHF.

The rearrangement links TRBV7-6 to TRBJ1-6; D is unclear. The CDR3 has 14 amino acids. Germline V gene data show CDR1 as SGHVS and CDR2 as FNYEAQ. V was pared by 5 bases and J by 7 bases, with 12 bases between. The CDR3 sequence: CASSQGWGNSPLHF. CDR3 nucleotides: TGTGCCAGCAGCCAAGGATGGGGAAATTCACCCCTCCACTTT.

Only one count was recorded for this clonotype. The chain joins TRBV5-1 to TRBJ2-1; D remains ambiguous. The CDR3 length is 15 residues. Germline values: CDR1 SGHRS, CDR2 YFSETQ. The V end lost 0 bases, the J end lost 5 bases, and 12 bases lay between the germline ends. The CDR3 region is CASSLVQHKDNEQFF. In DNA form, the CDR3 reads TGCGCCAGCAGCTTGGTTCAGCATAAAGACAATGAGCAGTTCTTC.